The T cell receptor (beta chain) under discussion was sequenced for a study of blood T cell repertoires in COVID-19. At the level of the study: The study drew acute and convalescent COVID-19 samples from the United States, Italy and Spain. Sources were T cells, B-cell-depleted T cells, or PBMCs; the material itself was cDNA or gDNA.

Source study methods: Cell counts per sample came from amplifying reference gene primers. The protocol was immunoSEQ multiplex PCR, while the TCRdb copy is restricted to in-frame clones and leaves out a portion. The V and J calls and the clone size are those of that table, but D and trimming were determined from the DNA. Among some 120,000 clones, roughly nine tenths were seen once, and the ten largest hold about 3.5%. V was pared by 3 bases and J by 5 bases, with 17 bases between. This CDR3 comprises 15 residues. CDR1 and CDR2 from the germline V gene are DFQATT and SNEGSKA (reference sequence). The sequence was collected from a man aged 50 or older with active COVID-19. Source material: peripheral blood. V gene TRBV20-1 combines with J gene TRBJ1-5; D uncertain. Written as DNA, the CDR3 is TGCAGTGCTAGTCGTACGAAGGGCGGGGATCAGCCCCAGCATTTT. It translates to CSASRTKGGDQPQHF.